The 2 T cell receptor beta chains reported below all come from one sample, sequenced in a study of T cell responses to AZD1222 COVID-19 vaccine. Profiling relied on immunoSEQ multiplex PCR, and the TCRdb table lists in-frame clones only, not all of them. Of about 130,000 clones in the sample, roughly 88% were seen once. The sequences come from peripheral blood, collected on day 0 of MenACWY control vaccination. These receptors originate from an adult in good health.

CDR3 coding DNA: TGTGCCTGGAGTGTAGCAGGGGACACTGAAGCTTTCTTT. This translates into CAWSVAGDTEAFF. The gene calls are TRBV30 and TRBJ1-1; D is possibly TRBD1 (6 bases). There are 13 residues in the CDR3. V gave up 0 bases and J gave up 3 bases, with 8 bases separating them. The germline V gene has CDR1 GTSNPN and CDR2 SVGIG (reference sequence).

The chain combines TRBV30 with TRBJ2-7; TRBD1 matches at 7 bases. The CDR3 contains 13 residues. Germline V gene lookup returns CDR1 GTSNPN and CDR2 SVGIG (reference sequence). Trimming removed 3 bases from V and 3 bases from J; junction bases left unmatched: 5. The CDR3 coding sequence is TGTGCCTGGAGAATGACAGGGAACTACGAGCAGTACTTC. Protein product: CAWRMTGNYEQYF.